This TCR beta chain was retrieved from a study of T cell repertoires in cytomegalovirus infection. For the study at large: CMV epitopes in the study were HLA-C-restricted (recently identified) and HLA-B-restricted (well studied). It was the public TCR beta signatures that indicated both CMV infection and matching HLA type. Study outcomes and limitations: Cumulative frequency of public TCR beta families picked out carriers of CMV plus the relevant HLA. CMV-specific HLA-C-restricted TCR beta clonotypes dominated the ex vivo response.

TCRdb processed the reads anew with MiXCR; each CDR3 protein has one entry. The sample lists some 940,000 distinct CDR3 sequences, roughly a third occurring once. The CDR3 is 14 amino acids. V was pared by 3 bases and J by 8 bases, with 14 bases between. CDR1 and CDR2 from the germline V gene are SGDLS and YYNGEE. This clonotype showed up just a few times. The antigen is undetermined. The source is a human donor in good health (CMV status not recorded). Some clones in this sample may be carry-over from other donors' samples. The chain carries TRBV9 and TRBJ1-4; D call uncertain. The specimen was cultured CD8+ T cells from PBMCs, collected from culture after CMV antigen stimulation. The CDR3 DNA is TGTGCCAGCAGCGCAACACCCGCTCCGGAAAAACTGTTTTTT. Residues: CASSATPAPEKLFF. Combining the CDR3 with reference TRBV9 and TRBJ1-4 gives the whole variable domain DSGVTQTPKHLITATGQRVTLRCSPRSGDLSVYWYQQSLDQGLQFLIQYYNGEERAKGNILERFSAQQFPDLHSELNLSSLELGDSALYFCASSATPAPEKLFFGSGTQLSVL.